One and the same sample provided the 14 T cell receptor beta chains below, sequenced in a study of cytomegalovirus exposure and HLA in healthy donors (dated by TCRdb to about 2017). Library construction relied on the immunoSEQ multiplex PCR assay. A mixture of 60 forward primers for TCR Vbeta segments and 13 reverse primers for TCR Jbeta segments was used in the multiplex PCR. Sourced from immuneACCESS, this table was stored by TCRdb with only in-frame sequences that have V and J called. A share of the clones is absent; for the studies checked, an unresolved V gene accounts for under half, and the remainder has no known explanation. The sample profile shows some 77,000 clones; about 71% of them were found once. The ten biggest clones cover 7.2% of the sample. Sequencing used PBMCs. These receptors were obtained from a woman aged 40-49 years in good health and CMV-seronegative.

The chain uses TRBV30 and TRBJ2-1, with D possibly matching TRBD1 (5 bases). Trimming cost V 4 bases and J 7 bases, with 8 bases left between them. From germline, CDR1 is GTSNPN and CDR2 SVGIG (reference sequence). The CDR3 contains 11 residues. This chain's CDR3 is CAWTAGNEQFF. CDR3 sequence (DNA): TGTGCCTGGACCGCAGGGAATGAGCAGTTCTTC.

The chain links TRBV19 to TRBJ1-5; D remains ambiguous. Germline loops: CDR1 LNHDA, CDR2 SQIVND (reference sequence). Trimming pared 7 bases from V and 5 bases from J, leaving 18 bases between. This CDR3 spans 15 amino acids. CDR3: CASKDNRRLDQPQHF. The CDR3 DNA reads TGTGCCAGTAAGGATAACCGCCGACTTGATCAGCCCCAGCATTTT. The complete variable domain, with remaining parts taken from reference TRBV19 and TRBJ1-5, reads DGGITQSPKYLFRKEGQNVTLSCEQNLNHDAMYWYRQDPGQGLRLIYYSQIVNDFQKGDIAEGYSVSREKKESFPLTVTSAQKNPTAFYLCASKDNRRLDQPQHFGDGTRLSIL.

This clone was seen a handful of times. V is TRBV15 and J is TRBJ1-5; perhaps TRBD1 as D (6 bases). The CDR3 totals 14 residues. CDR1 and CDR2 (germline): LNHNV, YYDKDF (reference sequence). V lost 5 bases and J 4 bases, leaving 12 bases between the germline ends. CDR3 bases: TGTGCCACCAGCCCATACACAGGGAATCAGCCCCAGCATTTT. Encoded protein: CATSPYTGNQPQHF.

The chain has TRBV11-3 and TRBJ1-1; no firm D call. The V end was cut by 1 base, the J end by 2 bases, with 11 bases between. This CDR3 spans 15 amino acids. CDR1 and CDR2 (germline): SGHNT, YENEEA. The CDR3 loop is CASSLGGQLNTEAFF. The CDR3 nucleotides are TGTGCCAGCAGCTTAGGAGGGCAGTTAAACACTGAAGCTTTCTTT.

CDR3 DNA sequence: TGTGCCAGCAGTTACTCGACTAGCGCCAATGAGCAGTTCTTC. As protein: CASSYSTSANEQFF. The gene calls are TRBV6-6 and TRBJ2-1; TRBD2 matches at 8 bases. Germline V CDR1 and CDR2: MNHNY, SVGAGI (reference sequence). After removal of 0 bases from V and 6 bases from J, the junction contained 1 base not matched to a gene. The CDR3 spans 14 residues.

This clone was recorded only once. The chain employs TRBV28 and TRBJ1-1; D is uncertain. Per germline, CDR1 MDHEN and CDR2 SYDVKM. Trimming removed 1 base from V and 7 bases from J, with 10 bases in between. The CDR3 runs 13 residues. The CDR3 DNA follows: TGTGCCAGCAGTTTATTAGAGGCTAATGAAGCTTTCTTT. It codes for CASSLLEANEAFF.

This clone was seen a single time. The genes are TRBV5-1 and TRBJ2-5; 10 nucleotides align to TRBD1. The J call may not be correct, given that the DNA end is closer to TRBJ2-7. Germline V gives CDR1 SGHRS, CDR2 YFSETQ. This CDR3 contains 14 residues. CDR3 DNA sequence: TGCGCCAGCAGCCCCGGGACAGGGGATGACGAGCAGTACTTC. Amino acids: CASSPGTGDDEQYF.

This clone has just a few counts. Here the CDR3 DNA reads TGTGCCACCCGGGGGGCCAACTCCTACGAGCAGTACTTC. Protein product: CATRGANSYEQYF. The genes are TRBV15 and TRBJ2-7; maybe TRBD2 (7 bases). The V gene lost 8 bases and the J gene lost 0 bases, with 11 bases spanning the gap. Germline loops: CDR1 LNHNV, CDR2 YYDKDF (reference sequence). CDR3 size: 13 residues.

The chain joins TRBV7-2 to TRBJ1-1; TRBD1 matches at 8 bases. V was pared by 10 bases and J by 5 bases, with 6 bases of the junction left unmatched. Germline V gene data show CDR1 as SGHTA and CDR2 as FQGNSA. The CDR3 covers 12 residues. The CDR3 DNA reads TGTGCCACTGGACAGGGTGGGACTGAAGCTTTCTTT. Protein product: CATGQGGTEAFF.

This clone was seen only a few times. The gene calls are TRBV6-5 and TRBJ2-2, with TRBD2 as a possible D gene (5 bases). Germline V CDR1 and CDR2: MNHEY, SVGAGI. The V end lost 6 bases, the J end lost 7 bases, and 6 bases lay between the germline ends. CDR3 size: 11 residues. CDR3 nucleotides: TGTGCCAGCAGGCGGGTCGGGGAGCTGTTTTTT. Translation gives CASRRVGELFF.

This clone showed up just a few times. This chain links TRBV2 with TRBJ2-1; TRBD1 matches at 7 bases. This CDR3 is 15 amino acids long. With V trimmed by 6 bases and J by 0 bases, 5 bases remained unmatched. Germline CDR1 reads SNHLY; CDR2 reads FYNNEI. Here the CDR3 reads CASRRQGSSYNEQFF. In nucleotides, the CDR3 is TGTGCCAGCAGACGACAGGGAAGCTCCTACAATGAGCAGTTCTTC.

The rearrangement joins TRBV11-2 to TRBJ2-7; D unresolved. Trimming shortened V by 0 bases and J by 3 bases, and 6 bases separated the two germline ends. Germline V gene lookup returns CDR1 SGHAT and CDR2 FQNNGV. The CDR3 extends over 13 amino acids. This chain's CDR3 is CASSLDRNYEQYF. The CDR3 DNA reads TGTGCCAGCAGCTTAGATCGTAACTACGAGCAGTACTTC. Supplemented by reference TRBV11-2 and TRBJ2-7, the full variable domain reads EAGVAQSPRYKIIEKRQSVAFWCNPISGHATLYWYQQILGQGPKLLIQFQNNGVVDDSQLPKDRFSAERLKGVDSTLKIQPAKLEDSAVYLCASSLDRNYEQYFGPGTRLTVT.

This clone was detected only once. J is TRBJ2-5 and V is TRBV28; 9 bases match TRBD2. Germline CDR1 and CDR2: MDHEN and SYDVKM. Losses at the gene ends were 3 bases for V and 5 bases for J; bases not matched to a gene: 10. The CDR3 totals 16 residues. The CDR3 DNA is TGTGCCAGCAGTTTTTGGCGGGGGGGCTTGGGGGAGACCCAGTACTTC. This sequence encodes CASSFWRGGLGETQYF.

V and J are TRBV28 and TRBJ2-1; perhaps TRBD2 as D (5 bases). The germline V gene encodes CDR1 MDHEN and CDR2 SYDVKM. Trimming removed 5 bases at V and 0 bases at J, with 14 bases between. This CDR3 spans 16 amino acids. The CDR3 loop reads CASSPERRFSYNEQFF. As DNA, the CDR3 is TGTGCCAGCAGTCCGGAGCGGAGATTCTCCTACAATGAGCAGTTCTTC.